Listed below are T cell receptor beta chains from one sample, sequenced in a study of blood T cell repertoires in COVID-19. Only in-frame clones appear in the TCRdb table, and some are missing; sequencing was by immunoSEQ multiplex PCR. Here the sample spans 200,000 or so clones, 70% to 90% being singletons. The specimen sequenced was PBMCs or T cells enriched from blood (not recorded which). These receptor sequences come from a man aged 25-45 years who had recovered from COVID-19. CDR3s include the opening cysteine and the closing phenylalanine or tryptophan. A D gene is named only where the DNA matches it firmly. Clone size is shown for a subset of rows, as once, few, many or a class of expanded clone.

D gene,clone size,J gene,CDR3 length,V gene,CDR3 DNA,CDR3 protein
NA,few,TRBJ1-5,13,TRBV5-1,TGCGCCAGCAGCCCCGACAGAGATCAGCCCCAGCATTTT,CASSPDRDQPQHF
TRBD1,NA,TRBJ1-1,16,TRBV7-3,TGTGCCAGCAGCTTAATGGCCACAGGGGGAAACACTGAAGCTTTCTTT,CASSLMATGGNTEAFF
TRBD1,NA,TRBJ2-4,11,TRBV2,TGTGCCAGCAGTCCAGAACAGGGGAAGTACTTC,CASSPEQGKYF
NA,NA,TRBJ1-2,15,TRBV5-1,TGCGCCAGCAGCCCGCGGACAAGGCCCAACTATGGCTACACCTTC,CASSPRTRPNYGYTF
NA,NA,TRBJ1-1,11,TRBV2,TGTGCCAGCATTCAGTACACTGAAGCTTTCTTT,CASIQYTEAFF
NA,NA,TRBJ1-4,15,TRBV18,TGTGCCAGCTCATATCGGGGTCCAACTAATGAAAAACTGTTTTTT,CASSYRGPTNEKLFF
NA,once,TRBJ2-1,17,TRBV9,TGTGCCAGCAGCATAACGAGGGCGGGGACCTCCTACAATGAGCAGTTCTTC,CASSITRAGTSYNEQFF
TRBD1,NA,TRBJ2-7,15,TRBV27,TGTGCCAGCAGATCTCTTGGGACAGGGAACTACGAGCAGTACTTC,CASRSLGTGNYEQYF
NA,NA,TRBJ1-2,16,TRBV28,TGTGCCAGCAGCCTCCCCCAGACAGGACAAATTAATGGCTACACCTTC,CASSLPQTGQINGYTF
NA,NA,TRBJ2-2,17,TRBV24-1,TGTGCCACCAGTGATTTGCATATGGCGGAGAACACCGGGGAGCTGTTTTTT,CATSDLHMAENTGELFF
TRBD2,NA,TRBJ2-7,13,TRBV11-2,TGTGCCAGCAGCCCATGGGAGGGATCGGCGCAGTACTTC,CASSPWEGSAQYF
NA,NA,TRBJ2-2,14,TRBV19,TGTGCCAGTAGTCTCGCAGGGTACACCGGGGAGCTGTTTTTT,CASSLAGYTGELFF
NA,NA,TRBJ1-1,13,TRBV3-1/TRBV3-2,TGTGCCAGCAGCCAAGAGGGGGGGGCTGAAGCTTTCTTT,CASSQEGGAEAFF
TRBD1,NA,TRBJ1-4,17,TRBV15,TGTGCCACCAGCAGAGGACAGGGGGCCGCAACTAATGAAAAACTGTTTTTT,CATSRGQGAATNEKLFF
TRBD2,once,TRBJ2-7,18,TRBV19,TGTGCCAGTAGTATTATTTTCGGCAGCGGGATAAGCTCCTACGAGCAGTACTTC,CASSIIFGSGISSYEQYF
NA,few,TRBJ2-5,11,TRBV6-6,TGTGCCAGCAGCCCTTCCGGGGCCCAGTACTTC,CASSPSGAQYF
TRBD2,NA,TRBJ2-3,20,TRBV4-2,TGTGCCAGCAGCCAAGAAAAATGGACTAGCGGGAGGGCTAGCACAGATACGCAGTATTTT,CASSQEKWTSGRASTDTQYF
TRBD1,NA,TRBJ1-1,17,TRBV25-1,TGTGCCAGCAGTGCTATGCGACAGGGTAGGGCGAACACTGAAGCTTTCTTT,CASSAMRQGRANTEAFF
NA,NA,TRBJ1-2,13,TRBV12-3/TRBV12-4,TGTGCCAGCAGTTTCTCGGCGGCCTTCGGCTACACCTTC,CASSFSAAFGYTF
TRBD2,NA,TRBJ2-7,15,TRBV7-2,TGTGCCAGCAGGTTAGCGGGAGCCCTATCCTACGAGCAGTACTTC,CASRLAGALSYEQYF
TRBD1,NA,TRBJ1-2,15,TRBV7-2,TGTGCCAGCAGCTTCTTCCAGGGGGCGCGAGATGGCTACACCTTC,CASSFFQGARDGYTF